The 32 T cell receptor beta chains below all came from one sample that was sequenced in a study of blood T cell repertoires in COVID-19. Clones were read by immunoSEQ multiplex PCR, and TCRdb kept only the in-frame ones, dropping some. The sample has about 340,000 clones, 88% seen once. Sequencing was performed on peripheral blood. The receptors here all came from an older woman with COVID-19, enrolled during active disease.

The CDR3 sequence is CASSWTGGLSSYNEQFF. The CDR3 nucleotides read TGTGCCAGCAGTTGGACAGGGGGTCTGAGCTCCTACAATGAGCAGTTCTTC. The V and J genes are TRBV2 and TRBJ2-1; TRBD1 matches at 10 bases. The CDR3 length is 17 residues. V was pared by 5 bases and J by 0 bases, with 7 bases of the junction left unmatched. Per the germline V gene, CDR1 is SNHLY and CDR2 is FYNNEI.

V usage is TRBV30 and J usage is TRBJ1-6, with a tentative D call TRBD1 (5 bases). The V end lost 0 bases, the J end lost 11 bases, and 20 bases lay between the germline ends. Germline values: CDR1 GTSNPN, CDR2 SVGIG (reference sequence). The CDR3 runs to 16 residues. CDR3 nucleotide sequence: TGTGCCTGGAGTGTATTGCCCGCGGGACCCAAGGCACCCCTCCACTTT. Encoded protein: CAWSVLPAGPKAPLHF. Based on the CDR3 plus reference TRBV30 and TRBJ1-6, the full variable domain is SQTIHQWPATLVQPVGSPLSLECTVEGTSNPNLYWYRQAAGRGLQLLFYSVGIGQISSEVPQNLSASRPQDRQFILSSKKLLLSDSGFYLCAWSVLPAGPKAPLHFGNGTRLTVT.

The chain combines TRBV30 with TRBJ1-6; D is uncertain. The CDR3 is made up of 12 amino acids. Deletions cut 1 base from V and 10 bases from J, with 8 bases between. Looked up from germline, CDR1 is GTSNPN and CDR2 is SVGIG (reference sequence). In DNA, the CDR3 is TGTGCCTGGAGTGCTGTCGGGTCACCCCTCCACTTT. Translation: CAWSAVGSPLHF. The full variable domain, its missing parts supplied by reference TRBV30 and TRBJ1-6, is SQTIHQWPATLVQPVGSPLSLECTVEGTSNPNLYWYRQAAGRGLQLLFYSVGIGQISSEVPQNLSASRPQDRQFILSSKKLLLSDSGFYLCAWSAVGSPLHFGNGTRLTVT.

This sequence joins TRBV27 and TRBJ2-7; 7 bases agree with TRBD2. The CDR3 extends over 15 amino acids. Germline loops: CDR1 MNHEY, CDR2 SMNVEV (reference sequence). V lost 5 bases to trimming and J lost 2 bases; unmatched junction nucleotides: 9. The CDR3 DNA sequence: TGTGCCAGCAGTCCTGGCAGCGGGACCGCCTACGAGCAGTACTTC. Its protein is CASSPGSGTAYEQYF.

This sequence joins TRBV14 and TRBJ2-7; 7 bases are shared with TRBD1. The V gene end was trimmed by 3 bases and the J gene end by 0 bases; junction bases not matched to a gene: 2. This CDR3 is built from 14 residues. The V gene's germline CDR1 is SGHDN and CDR2 FVKESK. CDR3 protein: CASSQGQFSYEQYF. CDR3 coding DNA: TGTGCCAGCAGCCAGGGACAGTTCTCCTACGAGCAGTACTTC.

The chain carries TRBV12-5 and TRBJ2-7; TRBD1 agrees at 9 bases. V trimming: 4 bases; J trimming: 2 bases; junction bases outside the gene matches: 9. The CDR3 runs to 16 residues. From germline, CDR1 is LGHNT and CDR2 FRNRAP. DNA for the CDR3: TGTGCTAGTGGTTCCCCAACCGGGACAGGGCCCTACGAGCAGTACTTC. Amino acids: CASGSPTGTGPYEQYF.

The chain carries TRBV7-2 and TRBJ1-4; D gene uncertain. Per the germline V gene, CDR1 is SGHTA and CDR2 is FQGNSA. CDR3 length: 13 amino acids. V shed 5 bases and J shed 4 bases, with 8 bases lying between them. The CDR3 here is CASSMSYNEKLFF. The CDR3, as DNA: TGTGCCAGCAGCATGAGTTATAATGAAAAACTGTTTTTT.

V is TRBV27 and J is TRBJ1-6; D not resolved. The CDR3 totals 15 residues. Per germline, CDR1 MNHEY and CDR2 SMNVEV (reference sequence). V gave up 8 bases and J gave up 8 bases, with 19 bases separating them. CDR3 bases: TGTGCCAGCGGGGAGTGGAGGTTATTTGATTCACCCCTCCACTTT. This gives the protein CASGEWRLFDSPLHF.

In this sample, this clone turned up a few times. The V and J genes are TRBV5-8 and TRBJ1-1; TRBD1 matches 8 bases. Unmatched junction bases numbered 12, after V lost 4 bases and J lost 4 bases. Germline CDR1 SGHTS, CDR2 YDEGEE. This CDR3 is 16 amino acids long. DNA of the CDR3: TGTGCCAGCAGCCTGGGACAGGTCCTAATCCCCACTGAAGCTTTCTTT. This sequence encodes CASSLGQVLIPTEAFF.

The rearrangement joins TRBV5-1 to TRBJ1-6; D unclear. Germline-derived CDR1 and CDR2 are SGHRS and YFSETQ. The CDR3 length is 16 residues. Trimming shortened V by 0 bases and J by 5 bases, and 12 bases separated the two germline ends. CDR3 amino acids: CASSLDQPANNSPLHF. The CDR3 DNA sequence: TGCGCCAGCAGCTTGGACCAACCAGCGAATAATTCACCCCTCCACTTT.

A remark on this clone: Other nucleotide sequences from this sample produce the same CDR3. The chain has TRBV6-5 and TRBJ2-1; 10 bases agree with TRBD2. This CDR3 is 15 amino acids long. J gave up 5 bases and V 9 bases, and 10 bases lay outside the gene matches. Germline assignment: CDR1 MNHEY and CDR2 SVGAGI. The CDR3 DNA reads as TGTGCCAGTAGTCAACTAGCGGGGTGGGACAATGAGCAGTTCTTC. This encodes CASSQLAGWDNEQFF.

The chain employs TRBV19 and TRBJ2-3; weak D call: TRBD2 (6 bases). Trimming shortened V by 1 base and J by 0 bases, and 8 bases separated the two germline ends. Germline-derived CDR1 and CDR2 are LNHDA and SQIVND (reference sequence). CDR3 length equals 15 residues. The CDR3 region has the DNA TGTGCCAGTAGTATAGGCGGGGTAAGCACAGATACGCAGTATTTT. This gives the protein CASSIGGVSTDTQYF.

This chain joins TRBV6-5 and TRBJ1-5; D is possibly TRBD1 (5 bases). The V gene's germline CDR1 is MNHEY and CDR2 SVGAGI. The CDR3 runs to 13 residues. V lost 2 bases, J lost 7 bases, and 9 bases lay in between. CDR3 in DNA: TGTGCCAGCAGTTACACAGGCGAGCAGCCCCAGCATTTT. Protein product: CASSYTGEQPQHF.

This clone was picked up a small number of times. Different DNA sequences within this sample yield the same CDR3. The chain is built from TRBV9 and TRBJ2-5, with 13 positions matching TRBD2. Per germline, CDR1 SGDLS and CDR2 YYNGEE. The trim removed 0 bases at V and 2 bases at J, leaving 1 base unmatched. The CDR3 runs 16 residues. CDR3 DNA: TGTGCCAGCAGCGTAGGGACTAGCGGGGGTCAAGAGACCCAGTACTTC. It encodes CASSVGTSGGQETQYF.

The chain recombines TRBV5-8 with TRBJ1-5; no definite D call. The length of the CDR3 is 15 residues. V was trimmed by 4 bases and J by 6 bases, leaving 17 bases between them. Germline V gene data show CDR1 as SGHTS and CDR2 as YDEGEE. The CDR3 DNA is TGTGCCAGCAGCCGCGGGAAACAGAGGAGTCAGCCCCAGCATTTT. This translates into CASSRGKQRSQPQHF.

This clone came up once. This rearrangement joins TRBV30 to TRBJ1-6; unclear D gene. Germline lookup yields CDR1 GTSNPN and CDR2 SVGIG (reference sequence). This CDR3 has 13 amino acids. The ends were cut back, 0 bases at V and 8 bases at J, with 8 bases in the middle. The CDR3 region is CAWSVQVYSPLHF. The DNA of the CDR3 is TGTGCCTGGAGTGTTCAGGTGTATTCACCCCTCCACTTT.

The chain is built from TRBV28 and TRBJ1-6; D is unclear. CDR3 length: 13 amino acids. CDR1 is MDHEN and CDR2 is SYDVKM in the germline V gene. Trimming took off 4 bases at V and 13 bases at J, with 14 bases between the two ends. This chain's CDR3 is CASSSPGPAPLHF. For the CDR3, the DNA is TGTGCCAGCAGTTCCCCGGGTCCTGCTCCCCTCCACTTT.

This sequence joins TRBV28 and TRBJ1-1; the match to TRBD1 covers 11 bases. Germline V gene sequence: CDR1 MDHEN, CDR2 SYDVKM. The CDR3 runs to 14 residues. V dropped 6 bases and J dropped 0; count of bases not matched to a gene: 0. CDR3 nucleotide sequence: TGTGCCAGCAGGGGACAGGGGGTGAACACTGAAGCTTTCTTT. Translating gives CASRGQGVNTEAFF.

The chain carries TRBV6-1 and TRBJ2-2; D is perhaps TRBD2 (5 bases). The CDR3 consists of 13 residues. Germline-derived CDR1 and CDR2 are MNHNS and SASEGT. V gave up 1 base and J gave up 12 bases, with 12 bases separating them. CDR3 region: CASSEGRASKLFF. The DNA for the CDR3 is TGTGCCAGCAGTGAAGGGCGGGCGTCAAAGCTGTTTTTT.

The V and J genes are TRBV4-3 and TRBJ1-4; 7 nucleotides match TRBD1. The CDR3 totals 17 residues. Germline CDR1 reads LGHNA; CDR2 reads YSLEER. V gave up 1 base and J gave up 0 bases; unmatched junction bases: 5. The DNA of the CDR3 is TGCGCCAGCAGCCAAGGACAGGGTCGCACAACTAATGAAAAACTGTTTTTT. It encodes CASSQGQGRTTNEKLFF.

The V call is TRBV12-3 or TRBV12-4, the J call TRBJ2-7; maybe TRBD2 (6 bases). This CDR3 is built from 13 residues. CDR3 region: CASNGGPTYEQYF. The CDR3 DNA reads as TGTGCTTCGAACGGGGGTCCTACCTACGAGCAGTACTTC.

This clone was seen only a few times. The chain recombines TRBV11-3 with TRBJ2-3, with TRBD1 matching 8 bases. The CDR3 totals 16 residues. Germline V CDR1 and CDR2: SGHNT, YENEEA. Trimming cost V 3 bases and J 4 bases; bases outside gene matches: 9. Here the CDR3 reads CASSLTGAKGADTQYF. DNA of the CDR3: TGTGCCAGCAGCTTGACAGGGGCGAAGGGGGCAGATACGCAGTATTTT.

The genes are TRBV4-1 and TRBJ2-3; 11 positions match TRBD2. The length of the CDR3 is 17 residues. Germline V gene sequence: CDR1 MGHRA, CDR2 YSYEKL. V gave up 0 bases and J gave up 11 bases; unmatched junction bases: 13. CDR3 sequence reads: CASSQDPTSGVSRGQYF. As DNA, the CDR3 is TGCGCCAGCAGCCAAGATCCGACTAGCGGGGTTTCGAGGGGGCAGTATTTT.

The V call is TRBV19, the J call TRBJ1-2; 9 bases are a match to TRBD1. The V and J ends lost 0 bases and 8 bases, in that order; junction bases with no gene match: 7. CDR3 length: 15 residues. CDR1 and CDR2 (germline): LNHDA, SQIVND (reference sequence). CDR3 protein: CASSIDRDRGDGYTF. The CDR3, as DNA: TGTGCCAGTAGTATAGATCGAGACAGGGGGGACGGCTACACCTTC.

Concerning this clone: This sample includes further DNA sequences coding for the same CDR3. V usage is TRBV27 and J usage is TRBJ2-2; 8 bases are a match to TRBD1. The V gene end was trimmed by 5 bases and the J gene end by 7 bases; junction bases not matched to a gene: 6. CDR3 length: 14 residues. Per germline, CDR1 MNHEY and CDR2 SMNVEV (reference sequence). The CDR3 region has the DNA TGTGCCAGCAGTCTATACAGGGGGAGCGGGGAGCTGTTTTTT. Amino acid sequence: CASSLYRGSGELFF.

The gene calls are TRBV30 and TRBJ2-7; unclear D gene. Germline V gene sequence: CDR1 GTSNPN, CDR2 SVGIG (reference sequence). The CDR3 runs 15 residues. Trimming took off 0 bases at V and 3 bases at J, with 15 bases between the two ends. The DNA of the CDR3 is TGTGCCTGGAGTGTATTTGGAGCGCCATACTACGAGCAGTACTTC. Residues: CAWSVFGAPYYEQYF.

This chain joins TRBV27 and TRBJ2-7, with 11 positions matching TRBD2. The CDR3 runs to 14 residues. CDR1 and CDR2 (germline): MNHEY, SMNVEV (reference sequence). Trimming removed 7 bases from V and 3 bases from J; junction bases left unmatched: 5. In DNA, the CDR3 is TGTGCCAGCATAGGGCTAGCGGGGGGCTACGAGCAGTACTTC. It codes for CASIGLAGGYEQYF.

The chain employs TRBV29-1 and TRBJ1-1; D is ambiguous. Germline loops: CDR1 SQVTM, CDR2 ANQGSEA. Deletions cut 2 bases from V and 3 bases from J, with 10 bases between. The CDR3 covers 13 residues. In nucleotides, the CDR3 is TGCAGCGTTGAAAACGGACTTTACACTGAAGCTTTCTTT. Its protein is CSVENGLYTEAFF.

CDR3 sequence reads: CASSRSSGGDQTQYF. The CDR3 nucleotides read TGTGCCAGCAGCCGATCTAGCGGGGGGGATCAGACCCAGTACTTC. This chain links TRBV28 with TRBJ2-5; TRBD2 agrees at 12 bases. This CDR3 has 15 residues. After removal of 6 bases from V and 6 bases from J, the junction contained 8 bases not matched to a gene. Germline V gives CDR1 MDHEN, CDR2 SYDVKM.

The V call is TRBV7-2, the J call TRBJ2-3; perhaps TRBD2 as D (5 bases). V lost 5 bases and J 0 bases, leaving 12 bases between the germline ends. This CDR3 has 15 residues. Germline CDR1 SGHTA, CDR2 FQGNSA. As DNA, the CDR3 is TGTGCCAGCAGCCCTCGAGCGGAGAGCACAGATACGCAGTATTTT. As protein: CASSPRAESTDTQYF.

The genes are TRBV24-1 and TRBJ1-1; a weak D match, TRBD1 (5 bases). This CDR3 region has 13 residues. Trimming stripped 7 bases from V and 0 bases from J, with 8 bases between. Germline CDR1 reads KGHDR; CDR2 reads SFDVKD. The CDR3: CATRSGLNTEAFF. The CDR3, as DNA: TGTGCCACCAGATCAGGGTTGAACACTGAAGCTTTCTTT.

The chain is built from TRBV7-2 and TRBJ2-3, with D maybe TRBD2 (5 bases). CDR1 is SGHTA and CDR2 is FQGNSA in the germline V gene. Between the trimmed V and J ends, which lost 1 base and 3 bases, there was a span of 8 bases. This CDR3 contains 14 residues. Here the CDR3 DNA reads TGTGCCAGCAGCTTAGTGGGCGGGACAGATACGCAGTATTTT. It is translated as CASSLVGGTDTQYF.